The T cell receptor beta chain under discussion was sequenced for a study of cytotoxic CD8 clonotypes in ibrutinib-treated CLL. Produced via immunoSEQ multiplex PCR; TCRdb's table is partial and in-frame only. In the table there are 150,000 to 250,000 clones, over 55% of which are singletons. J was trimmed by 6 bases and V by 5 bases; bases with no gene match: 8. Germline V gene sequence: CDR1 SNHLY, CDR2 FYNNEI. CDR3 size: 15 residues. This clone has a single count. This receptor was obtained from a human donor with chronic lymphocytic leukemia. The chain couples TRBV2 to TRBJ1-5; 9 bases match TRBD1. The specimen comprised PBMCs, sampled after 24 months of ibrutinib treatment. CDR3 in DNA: TGTGCCAGCAGTCCCGGGACAGGGAGGACTCAGCCCCAGCATTTT. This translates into CASSPGTGRTQPQHF. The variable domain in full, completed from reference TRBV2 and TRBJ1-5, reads EPEVTQTPSHQVTQMGQEVILRCVPISNHLYFYWYRQILGQKVEFLVSFYNNEISEKSEIFDDQFSVERPDGSNFTLKIRSTKLEDSAMYFCASSPGTGRTQPQHFGDGTRLSIL.